Below are 17 T cell receptor beta chains sequenced from a single sample in a study of PD-1 blockade in classical Hodgkin lymphoma. Stated time point: cycle 4 day 1 (C4D1), after five to seven weeks of nivolumab. Exposure to brentuximab vedotin varied, and each patient had relapsed following autologous stem cell transplantation. The table came from immunoSEQ multiplex PCR; TCRdb's copy has only in-frame clones and leaves some out. The table has fewer than 10,000 clones, roughly 80% seen once; the top ten hold about 44%. Sequenced material: peripheral blood mononuclear cells (PBMCs), taken before the fourth cycle of nivolumab. These receptors were obtained from a human donor with classical Hodgkin lymphoma.

This sequence joins TRBV5-5 and TRBJ1-4; 11 bases align to TRBD1. Trimming removed 4 bases from V and 7 bases from J; junction bases left unmatched: 6. The CDR3 loop spans 15 amino acids. CDR1 and CDR2 from the germline V gene are SGHKS and YYEKEE (reference sequence). The CDR3 DNA reads TGTGCCAGCAGCCCTGGGGACAGGGGGACTGAAAAACTGTTTTTT. Encoded protein: CASSPGDRGTEKLFF.

V usage is TRBV10-1 and J usage is TRBJ1-1, with no clear D. This CDR3 is 13 amino acids long. Germline V gene data show CDR1 as WNHNN and CDR2 as SYGVQD (reference sequence). V dropped 3 bases and J dropped 5 bases, with 10 bases sitting between them. The CDR3: CASSERARTEAFF. The CDR3 DNA sequence: TGCGCCAGCAGTGAAAGGGCTAGAACTGAAGCTTTCTTT.

This sequence joins TRBV2 and TRBJ1-1; TRBD1 aligns across 7 bases. V gave up 5 bases and J gave up 8 bases; unmatched junction bases: 2. Germline V lookup: CDR1 SNHLY, CDR2 FYNNEI. CDR3 size: 11 residues. The DNA for the CDR3 is TGTGCCAGCAGTCCGGACAGGGAAGCTTTCTTT. Translated: CASSPDREAFF.

CDR3 amino acids: CASSSPGGGGTEAFF. CDR3 sequence (DNA): TGTGCCAGCAGTTCCCCGGGCGGGGGGGGCACTGAAGCTTTCTTT. This chain links TRBV28 with TRBJ1-1; D perhaps matches TRBD1 (5 bases). There are 15 residues in the CDR3. Trimming pared 4 bases from V and 4 bases from J, leaving 16 bases between. Germline V gene lookup returns CDR1 MDHEN and CDR2 SYDVKM.

In the case of this clone: An end of the junction differs from the germline gene, which may be a read error. J is TRBJ2-5 and V is TRBV6-1, with D maybe TRBD1 (5 bases). The CDR3 contains 14 residues. Germline CDR1 is MNHNS and CDR2 is SASEGT. CDR3 region: CASREAGRQETQYF. CDR3 nucleotides: TGTGCCAGCAGAGAAGCAGGGCGGCAAGAGACCCAGTACTTC.

The rearrangement links TRBV7-9 to TRBJ2-3, with TRBD2 identical over 10 bases. CDR3 length: 16 amino acids. V shed 5 bases and J 7 bases; nucleotides not matched to a gene: 12. Germline V gives CDR1 SEHNR, CDR2 FQNEAQ (reference sequence). CDR3 sequence (DNA): TGTGCCAGCAGCCCCGAGCGGGGGGGCAAACTAAATACGCAGTATTTT. Its translation: CASSPERGGKLNTQYF.

V gene TRBV7-3 combines with J gene TRBJ2-1, with D maybe TRBD2 (5 bases). V was shortened by 4 bases and J by 0 bases, with 13 bases between the two germline ends. The CDR3 covers 16 residues. Per the germline V gene, CDR1 is SGHTA and CDR2 is FQGTGA. CDR3 bases: TGTGCCAGCAGCTCGCTCCCGGGGAGCTCCTACAATGAGCAGTTCTTC. Its translation: CASSSLPGSSYNEQFF.

The V gene is TRBV7-9, the J gene TRBJ1-6, with 8 bases identical to TRBD1. This CDR3 has 18 amino acids. CDR1 SEHNR and CDR2 FQNEAQ come from the germline V gene (reference sequence). Trimming at V came to 1 base and at J to 6 bases, leaving 11 bases not matched to a gene. CDR3 in amino acids: CASSLGTGPPYLNSPLHF. CDR3 DNA sequence: TGTGCCAGCAGCTTAGGGACAGGGCCACCCTATCTTAATTCACCCCTCCACTTT.

The rearrangement joins TRBV5-8 to TRBJ2-1; D is unclear. The germline V and J ends were trimmed by 1 base and 10 bases, with 9 bases remaining between them. Germline values: CDR1 SGHTS, CDR2 YDEGEE. The CDR3 sequence is 12 residues long. The CDR3 coding sequence is TGTGCCAGCAGCTTGTGGCTTCGCGAGCAGTTCTTC. Its protein product is CASSLWLREQFF.

The chain joins TRBV28 to TRBJ2-3; TRBD2 aligns across 14 bases. The V segment lost 6 bases and the J segment 6 bases; nucleotides outside the gene matches: 8. Germline CDR1 is MDHEN and CDR2 is SYDVKM. The CDR3 is 16 amino acids. The CDR3 DNA sequence: TGTGCCAGCAGGTTAGGGACTAGCGGGGGTCCGGATACGCAGTATTTT. Its protein is CASRLGTSGGPDTQYF.

The rearrangement links TRBV25-1 to TRBJ2-5; 8 nucleotides align to TRBD1. The CDR3 totals 15 residues. J gave up 2 bases and V 2 bases, and 4 bases lay outside the gene matches. Germline V gives CDR1 MGHDK, CDR2 SYGVNS. The CDR3 loop is CASSEPDRAQETQYF. The CDR3 DNA follows: TGTGCCAGCAGTGAACCGGACAGGGCTCAAGAGACCCAGTACTTC.

This chain joins TRBV19 and TRBJ2-1; D could derive from TRBD1 or TRBD2 (5 bases each). V was clipped by 3 bases and J by 0 bases, with 9 bases between them. This CDR3 has 15 amino acids. Germline CDR1 and CDR2: LNHDA and SQIVND (reference sequence). The CDR3 coding sequence is TGTGCCAGTAGTATGTCAGGGAGCTCCTACAATGAGCAGTTCTTC. Residues: CASSMSGSSYNEQFF.

The rearrangement links TRBV27 to TRBJ1-3; D is ambiguous. CDR1 and CDR2 (germline): MNHEY, SMNVEV (reference sequence). The V end was cut by 2 bases, the J end by 4 bases, with 6 bases between. This CDR3 contains 13 residues. The CDR3 DNA reads TGTGCCAGCAGTTTAAATGTGGGAAACACCATATATTTT. It is translated as CASSLNVGNTIYF.

The chain uses TRBV2 and TRBJ1-1; possibly TRBD1 for D (6 bases). The V gene's germline CDR1 is SNHLY and CDR2 FYNNEI. This CDR3 region has 14 residues. V lost 8 bases to trimming and J lost 0 bases, with 13 bases between them. In nucleotides, the CDR3 is TGTGCCAGCCCCGGGGGCCCATTGAACACTGAAGCTTTCTTT. Protein: CASPGGPLNTEAFF.

J is TRBJ2-5 and V is TRBV14, with D perhaps TRBD2 (5 bases). CDR3 length equals 14 residues. V was cut by 0 bases and J by 5 bases, with 10 bases left in between. From germline, CDR1 is SGHDN and CDR2 FVKESK. DNA for the CDR3: TGTGCCAGCAGCCAAGATCGGGATCGGGAGACCCAGTACTTC. This translates into CASSQDRDRETQYF.

This chain joins TRBV6-5 and TRBJ2-7, with D unresolved. Germline lookup yields CDR1 MNHEY and CDR2 SVGAGI. Trimming pared 7 bases from V and 0 bases from J, leaving 13 bases between. The CDR3 runs to 14 residues. The CDR3 DNA is TGTGCCAGCATGCCGACGGTAAACTCCTACGAGCAGTACTTC. Encoded protein: CASMPTVNSYEQYF.

V and J are TRBV2 and TRBJ1-5; D unclear. Germline V gene data show CDR1 as SNHLY and CDR2 as FYNNEI. CDR3 length: 14 amino acids. The V gene lost 3 bases and the J gene lost 5 bases, with 11 bases spanning the gap. The CDR3 spells CASSEMEGYQPQHF. The CDR3 DNA reads TGTGCCAGCAGTGAGATGGAAGGTTATCAGCCCCAGCATTTT.